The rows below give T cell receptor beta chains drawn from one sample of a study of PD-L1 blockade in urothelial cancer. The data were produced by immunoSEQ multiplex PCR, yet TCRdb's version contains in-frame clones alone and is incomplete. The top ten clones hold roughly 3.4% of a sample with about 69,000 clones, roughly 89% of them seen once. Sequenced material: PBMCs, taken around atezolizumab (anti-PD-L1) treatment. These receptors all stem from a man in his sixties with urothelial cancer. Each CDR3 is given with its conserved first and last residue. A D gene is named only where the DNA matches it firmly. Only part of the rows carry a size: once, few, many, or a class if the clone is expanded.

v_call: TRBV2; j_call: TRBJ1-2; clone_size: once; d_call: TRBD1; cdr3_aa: CASNNAGTGDIGYTF; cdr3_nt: TGTGCCAGCAATAACGCCGGGACAGGGGATATTGGCTACACCTTC
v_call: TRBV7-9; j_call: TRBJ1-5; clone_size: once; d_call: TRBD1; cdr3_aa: CASSLGTGSSQPQHF; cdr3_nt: TGTGCCAGCAGCTTAGGGACAGGGAGTAGTCAGCCCCAGCATTTT
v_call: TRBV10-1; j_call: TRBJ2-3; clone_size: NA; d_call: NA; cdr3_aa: CASNTIRGRGEDTQYF; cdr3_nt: TGCGCCAGCAACACTATTAGGGGCAGGGGAGAAGATACGCAGTATTTT
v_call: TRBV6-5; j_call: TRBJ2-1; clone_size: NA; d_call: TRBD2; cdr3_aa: CASSYGSGTYNEQFF; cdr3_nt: TGTGCCAGCAGTTACGGTAGCGGGACCTACAATGAGCAGTTCTTC
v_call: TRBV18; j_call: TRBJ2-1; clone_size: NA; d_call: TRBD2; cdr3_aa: CASSLATSGGYNEQFF; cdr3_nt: TGTGCCAGCTCACTCGCTACTAGCGGGGGCTACAATGAGCAGTTCTTC
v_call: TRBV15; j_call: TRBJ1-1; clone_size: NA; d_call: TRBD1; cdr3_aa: CATSGDRRNTEAFF; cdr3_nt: TGTGCCACCAGCGGGGACAGGAGAAACACTGAAGCTTTCTTT
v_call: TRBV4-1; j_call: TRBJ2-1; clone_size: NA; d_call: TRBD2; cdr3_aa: CASSQELAGATYNEQFF; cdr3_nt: TGCGCCAGCAGCCAAGAACTAGCGGGCGCGACCTACAATGAGCAGTTCTTC
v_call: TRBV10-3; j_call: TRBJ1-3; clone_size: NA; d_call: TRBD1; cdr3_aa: CAISESWDRVVGNTIYF; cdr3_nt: TGTGCCATCAGTGAGTCGTGGGACAGGGTAGTTGGAAACACCATATATTTT
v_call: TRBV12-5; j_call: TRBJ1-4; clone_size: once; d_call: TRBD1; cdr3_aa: CASGIPGTGRDEKLFF; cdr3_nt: TGTGCTAGTGGTATCCCAGGGACAGGCCGTGATGAAAAACTGTTTTTT
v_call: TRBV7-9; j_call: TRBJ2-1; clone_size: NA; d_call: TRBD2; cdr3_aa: CASSRLAGGPVQFF; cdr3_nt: TGTGCCAGCAGCCGACTAGCGGGAGGGCCTGTGCAGTTCTTC
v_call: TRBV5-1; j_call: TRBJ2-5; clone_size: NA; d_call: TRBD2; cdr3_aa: CASSLRASGGAETQYF; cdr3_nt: TGCGCCAGCAGCTTGAGGGCTAGCGGGGGGGCGGAGACCCAGTACTTC
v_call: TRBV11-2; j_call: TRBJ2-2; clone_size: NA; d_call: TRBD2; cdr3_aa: CASSFHISSGRATTGELFF; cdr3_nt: TGTGCCAGCAGCTTCCACATATCTAGCGGGAGGGCCACCACCGGGGAGCTGTTTTTT
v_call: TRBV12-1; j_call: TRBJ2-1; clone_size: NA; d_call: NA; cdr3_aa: CASSFAPSAGGLCNEQFF; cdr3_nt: TGTGCCAGCAGCTTTGCGCCATCCGCGGGGGGGCTTTGCAATGAGCAGTTCTTC
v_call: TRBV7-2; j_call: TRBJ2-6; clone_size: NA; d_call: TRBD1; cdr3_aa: CASSTIGTAGANVLTF; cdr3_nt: TGTGCCAGCAGCACGATAGGGACAGCTGGGGCCAACGTCCTGACTTTC
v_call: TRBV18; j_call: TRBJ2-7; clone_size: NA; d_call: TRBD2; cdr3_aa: CASSPTPLGAGGIFSYEQYF; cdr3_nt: TGTGCCAGCTCACCAACCCCCTTGGGAGCGGGGGGGATCTTCTCCTACGAGCAGTACTTC
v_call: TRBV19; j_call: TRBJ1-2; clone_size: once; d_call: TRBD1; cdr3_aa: CASSIRSGGNYGYTF; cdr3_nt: TGTGCCAGTAGTATTAGGTCAGGGGGCAACTATGGCTACACCTTC
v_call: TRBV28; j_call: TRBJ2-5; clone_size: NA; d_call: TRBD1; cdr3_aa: CASRPNRDRGKQTQYF; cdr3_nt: TGTGCCAGCAGACCGAATCGGGACAGGGGCAAACAGACCCAGTACTTC
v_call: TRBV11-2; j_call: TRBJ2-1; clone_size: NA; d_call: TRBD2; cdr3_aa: CASSLEGGRVYNEQFF; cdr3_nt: TGTGCCAGCAGCTTAGAGGGCGGGAGGGTTTATAATGAGCAGTTCTTC
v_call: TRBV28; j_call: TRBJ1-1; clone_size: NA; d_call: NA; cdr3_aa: CASGTQGTEAFF; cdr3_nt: TGTGCCAGCGGTACACAGGGAACTGAAGCTTTCTTT
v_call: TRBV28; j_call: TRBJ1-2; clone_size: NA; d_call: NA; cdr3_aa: CASSLRQVGYTF; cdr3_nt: TGTGCCAGCAGTTTACGGCAGGTCGGCTACACCTTC
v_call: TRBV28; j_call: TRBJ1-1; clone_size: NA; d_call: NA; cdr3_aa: CASSLAKRGASNTEAFF; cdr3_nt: TGTGCCAGCAGTTTAGCGAAGCGGGGGGCATCAAACACTGAAGCTTTCTTT
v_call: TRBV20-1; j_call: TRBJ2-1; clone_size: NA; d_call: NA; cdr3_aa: CSASQGNEQFF; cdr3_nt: TGCAGTGCTAGTCAGGGGAATGAGCAGTTCTTC
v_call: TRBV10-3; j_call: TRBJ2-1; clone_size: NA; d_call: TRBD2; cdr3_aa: CAISVRTSEWSSDEQFF; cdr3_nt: TGTGCCATCAGTGTTCGGACTAGCGAGTGGTCCAGTGATGAGCAGTTCTTC
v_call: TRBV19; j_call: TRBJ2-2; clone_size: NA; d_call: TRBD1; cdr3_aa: CASSILWTGSTGELFF; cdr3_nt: TGTGCCAGTAGTATCTTATGGACAGGGTCCACCGGGGAGCTGTTTTTT
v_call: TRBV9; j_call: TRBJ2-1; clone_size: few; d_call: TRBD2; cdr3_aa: CASSVATDGGGREQFF; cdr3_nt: TGTGCCAGCAGCGTAGCTACAGACGGCGGCGGGAGAGAGCAGTTCTTC
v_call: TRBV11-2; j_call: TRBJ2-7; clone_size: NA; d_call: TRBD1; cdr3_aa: CASSLGTGYEQYF; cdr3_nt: TGTGCCAGCAGCTTAGGGACAGGCTACGAGCAGTACTTC
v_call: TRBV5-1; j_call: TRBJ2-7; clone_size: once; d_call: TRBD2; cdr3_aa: CASGAGLAAEQYF; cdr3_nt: TGCGCCAGCGGTGCGGGACTAGCAGCCGAGCAGTACTTC
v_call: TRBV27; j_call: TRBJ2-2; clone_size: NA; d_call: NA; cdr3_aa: CASSAHPSNTGELFF; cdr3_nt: TGTGCCAGCAGTGCGCACCCTTCGAACACCGGGGAGCTGTTTTTT
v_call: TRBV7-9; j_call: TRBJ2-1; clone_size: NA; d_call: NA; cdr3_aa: CASQNSYNEQFF; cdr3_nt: TGTGCCAGCCAAAACTCCTACAATGAGCAGTTCTTC
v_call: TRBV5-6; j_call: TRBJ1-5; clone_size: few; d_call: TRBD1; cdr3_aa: CASSSTGFNQPQHF; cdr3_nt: TGTGCCAGCAGCTCGACAGGGTTCAATCAGCCCCAGCATTTT
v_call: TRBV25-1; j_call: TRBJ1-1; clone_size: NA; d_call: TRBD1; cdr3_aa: CAGSESRQGGLAFF; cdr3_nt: TGTGCCGGCAGTGAATCCAGACAGGGGGGCTTGGCTTTCTTT
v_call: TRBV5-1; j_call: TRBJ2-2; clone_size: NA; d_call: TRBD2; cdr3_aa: CASSPAGVGTGELFF; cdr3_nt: TGCGCCAGCAGCCCTGCGGGAGTCGGTACCGGGGAGCTGTTTTTT
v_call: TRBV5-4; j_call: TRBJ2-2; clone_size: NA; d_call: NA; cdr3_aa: CASSLVDPGELFF; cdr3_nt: TGTGCCAGCAGCTTGGTAGATCCCGGGGAGCTGTTTTTT
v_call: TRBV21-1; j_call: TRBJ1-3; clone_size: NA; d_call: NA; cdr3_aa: CASSNRGTGNTIYF; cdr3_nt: TGTGCCAGCAGCAACAGGGGGACTGGAAACACCATATATTTT
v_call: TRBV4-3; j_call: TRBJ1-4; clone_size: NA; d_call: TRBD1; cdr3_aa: CASSQGTGQGYNEKLFF; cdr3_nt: TGCGCCAGCAGCCAAGGTACCGGACAGGGGTATAATGAAAAACTGTTTTTT
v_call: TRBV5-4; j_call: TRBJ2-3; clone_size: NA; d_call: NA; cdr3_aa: CASSVYRTASTDTQYF; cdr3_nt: TGTGCCAGCAGTGTTTATAGGACAGCTAGCACAGATACGCAGTATTTT
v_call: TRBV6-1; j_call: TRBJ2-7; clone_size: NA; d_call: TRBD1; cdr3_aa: CASTPGQGLNYEQYF; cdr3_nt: TGTGCCAGCACTCCGGGACAGGGGTTAAACTACGAGCAGTACTTC
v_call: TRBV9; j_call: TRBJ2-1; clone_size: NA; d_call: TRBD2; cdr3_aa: CASSGTSGSSYNEQFF; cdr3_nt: TGTGCCAGCAGCGGGACTAGCGGGAGCTCCTACAATGAGCAGTTCTTC
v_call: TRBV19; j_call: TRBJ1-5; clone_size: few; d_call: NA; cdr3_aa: CASSLGLGQPQHF; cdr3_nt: TGTGCCAGTTCCCTAGGTTTAGGTCAGCCCCAGCATTTT
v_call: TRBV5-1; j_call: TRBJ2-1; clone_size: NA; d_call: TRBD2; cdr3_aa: CASSLSGGAPYNEQFF; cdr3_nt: TGCGCCAGCAGCCTTAGCGGGGGGGCCCCCTACAATGAGCAGTTCTTC
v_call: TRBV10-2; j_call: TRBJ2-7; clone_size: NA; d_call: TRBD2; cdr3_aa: CASSEGGGLAGRGEQYF; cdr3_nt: TGCGCCAGCAGTGAGGGAGGGGGACTAGCGGGCCGGGGGGAGCAGTACTTC